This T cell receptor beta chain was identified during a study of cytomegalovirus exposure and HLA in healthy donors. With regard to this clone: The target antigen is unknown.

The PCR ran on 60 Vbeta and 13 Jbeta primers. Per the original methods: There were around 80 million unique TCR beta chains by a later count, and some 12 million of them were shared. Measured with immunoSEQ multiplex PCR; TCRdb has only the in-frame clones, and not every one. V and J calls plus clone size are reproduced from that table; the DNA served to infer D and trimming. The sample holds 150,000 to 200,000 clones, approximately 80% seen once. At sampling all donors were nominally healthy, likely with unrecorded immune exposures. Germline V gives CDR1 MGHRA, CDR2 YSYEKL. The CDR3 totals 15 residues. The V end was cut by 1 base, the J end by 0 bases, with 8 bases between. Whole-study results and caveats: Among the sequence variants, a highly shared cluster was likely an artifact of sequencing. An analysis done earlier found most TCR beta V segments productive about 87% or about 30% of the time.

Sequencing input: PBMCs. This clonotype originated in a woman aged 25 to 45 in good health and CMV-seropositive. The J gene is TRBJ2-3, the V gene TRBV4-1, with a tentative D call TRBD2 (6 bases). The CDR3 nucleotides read TGCGCCAGCAGCCAAGTTGGGGGGAGCACAGATACGCAGTATTTT. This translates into CASSQVGGSTDTQYF.